A single TCR beta chain is shown here with its context. In this sample, this clone turned up once. No antigen is known for it. No much larger clone exists at a distance of one base, and base qualities are not known. Receptors were amplified or captured by the immunoSEQ multiplex PCR assay. TCRdb re-hosts the immuneACCESS table, in-frame sequences only. Its copies lack some clones; in the studies checked, an unresolved V gene accounts for under half of them, and the cause for the rest is not known. In this sample the table shows about 28,000 clones, about 80% of which occur a single time. About a sixth of the sample is held by the ten biggest clonotypes. CDR1 and CDR2 (SNHLY, FYNNEI) derive from the germline V gene. From the cysteine through the phenylalanine, the CDR3 covers 15 amino acids. Just CDR3 DNA is preserved here, 45 bases in frame from base 1. Trimmed from V: 4 bases; trimmed from J: 7 bases; junction bases lacking a gene match: 9.

The study tested focal radiation therapy combined with CTLA-4 blockade (ipilimumab) in patients with chemo-refractory metastatic non-small-cell lung cancer. The record originates from a study of radiotherapy plus CTLA-4 blockade in lung cancer (dated by TCRdb to the late 2010s). As for the study more broadly: Among the enrolled patients, approximately 18% had an objective response, and about 30% reached disease control. Broader findings and caveats from the paper: The strongest predictors of response, as reported, were early dynamic changes in blood T cell clones along with a rise in serum interferon-beta after radiation. After treatment with radiotherapy and ipilimumab, TCR clones that originated in tumors expanded in peripheral blood.

The sequence came from a human donor with non-small cell lung cancer that progressed on radiotherapy plus ipilimumab. The chain employs TRBV2 and TRBJ2-4, and TRBD1 aligns with 8 junction nucleotides. The source was peripheral blood, collected from a patient treated with radiotherapy plus ipilimumab. The DNA is TGTGCCAGCAGTGGCCCAGGGGGCCGAAGGAACATTCAGTACTTC. It translates to CASSGPGGRRNIQYF.